Only one count was recorded for the clone carrying this T cell receptor beta chain. This sample was included in a study of blood T cell repertoires in COVID-19. Across the study: Samples taken during acute and convalescent COVID-19 were collected in the United States, Italy and Spain. The cDNA or gDNA used as material had been derived from T cells, B-cell-depleted T cells, or PBMCs.

Followed longitudinally, the Seattle patients had been enrolled during active infection. Per the authors' pipeline: Amplification from reference gene primers served as the basis for estimated nucleated cell counts. Libraries were prepared by immunoSEQ multiplex PCR; TCRdb keeps only in-frame clonotypes and omits some of them. The DNA was the basis for D and trimming; V, J and clone size are from that table. The sample shows about 130,000 clones, roughly 83% of them seen only once. The V and J ends lost 2 bases and 0 bases, in that order; junction bases with no gene match: 12. Looked up from germline, CDR1 is MNHNS and CDR2 is SASEGT. The CDR3 is made up of 20 amino acids.

The sequence was obtained from an older woman with COVID-19, enrolled during active disease. Sequenced sample: peripheral blood. The chain carries TRBV6-1 and TRBJ2-1; 11 bases are a match to TRBD2. The CDR3 bases are TGTGCCAGCAGTGAAAAATTAGCGGGGGGGCGACCGAGCTCCTACAATGAGCAGTTCTTC. Encoded protein: CASSEKLAGGRPSSYNEQFF.